Below are 6 T cell receptor beta chains sequenced from a single sample in a study of control samples from healthy donors and cancer patients. Clones were sequenced by immunoSEQ multiplex PCR, and TCRdb holds only the in-frame ones, with some missing. Of roughly 88,000 clones in the sample, just over 90% were seen once. The sequenced sample was blood. These receptors were collected from a man aged 18 to 29 in good health.

The V gene is TRBV7-8, the J gene TRBJ2-2; TRBD2 aligns across 9 bases. CDR3 length equals 16 residues. V was pared by 5 bases and J by 0 bases, with 4 bases of the junction left unmatched. The germline V gene has CDR1 SGHVS and CDR2 FQNEAQ. The DNA for the CDR3 is TGTGCCAGCAGCCCGCGGACTAGCGCGAACACCGGGGAGCTGTTTTTT. Encoded protein: CASSPRTSANTGELFF.

This chain uses TRBV3-1 (or the pseudogene TRBV3-2) with TRBJ2-6; D uncertain. V gave up 0 bases and J gave up 1 base, with 10 bases separating them. The CDR3 extends over 17 amino acids. Germline loops: CDR1 LGHDT, CDR2 YNNKEL (reference sequence). In DNA, the CDR3 is TGTGCCAGCAGCCAAGATCCAATGGGATCTGGGGCCAACGTCCTGACTTTC. Its translation is CASSQDPMGSGANVLTF.

The chain couples TRBV10-2 to TRBJ2-5, with 10 bases identical to TRBD2. The CDR3 runs to 18 residues. V lost 2 bases to trimming and J lost 4 bases; unmatched junction nucleotides: 13. Germline CDR1 WSHSY, CDR2 SAAADI. DNA of the CDR3: TGCGCCAGCAGTGAGCCCCTGCAAAAGCGGGGGGGCAGAGAGACCCAGTACTTC. Protein sequence: CASSEPLQKRGGRETQYF.

The chain employs TRBV7-3 and TRBJ1-1; D is undetermined. The germline gives CDR1 SGHTA, CDR2 FQGTGA. This CDR3 has 13 residues. Trimming stripped 5 bases from V and 1 base from J, with 8 bases between. CDR3 protein: CASSLNRNTEAFF. Here the CDR3 DNA reads TGTGCCAGCAGCCTAAACAGGAACACTGAAGCTTTCTTT.

The rearrangement joins TRBV2 to TRBJ2-5; 7 bases line up with TRBD2. This CDR3 comprises 15 residues. CDR1 and CDR2 (germline): SNHLY, FYNNEI. With 3 bases clipped from V and 5 bases from J, the junction kept 9 bases outside the gene matches. CDR3 DNA sequence: TGTGCCAGCAGTGATAGCGGGTTTGTAAGTGAGACCCAGTACTTC. Translated: CASSDSGFVSETQYF.

V usage is TRBV6-4 and J usage is TRBJ2-7, with 12 bases fitting TRBD2. V was pared by 4 bases and J by 6 bases, with 1 base of the junction left unmatched. The V gene's germline CDR1 is MRHNA and CDR2 SNTAGT. The CDR3 totals 13 residues. CDR3 residues: CASSVGLAGEQYF. CDR3 sequence (DNA): TGTGCCAGCAGTGTGGGACTAGCGGGCGAGCAGTACTTC.